This record covers a single T cell receptor (beta chain). The antigen remains undetermined. V dropped 3 bases and J dropped 5 bases, with 14 bases sitting between them. The CDR3 runs to 14 residues. CDR1 SGHNT and CDR2 YYREEE come from the germline V gene (reference sequence). The data stem from a study of Ad26.COV2.S vaccination and SARS-CoV-2 variants. The repertoire was sequenced with immunoSEQ multiplex PCR; TCRdb's copy has only in-frame clones and lacks some. The top ten clones hold approximately 15% of a sample with fewer than 100,000 clones, approximately 81% of them seen once. Study-wide results and limits: Possibly, TCR breadth and depth analyses underestimated total T cell responses. Vaccine and placebo recipients had similar non-spike TCR breadth.

The receptor was isolated from a human donor who had recovered from COVID-19. The chain is built from TRBV5-4 and TRBJ1-1; D call uncertain. Source: peripheral blood, taken after recovery from COVID-19. CDR3 nucleotide sequence: TGTGCCAGCAGCTCTCGGGCCTCGGGGACTGAAGCTTTCTTT. Its translation is CASSSRASGTEAFF.